The present TCR beta chain was sequenced within a study of monozygotic twins with inflammatory bowel disease. CDR1 is SGHRS, CDR2 YFSETQ, per germline. This CDR3 has 14 amino acids. Each CDR3 protein gets one entry in TCRdb, which reprocessed the 5' RACE reads and gives no DNA. Its table lists approximately 340,000 distinct CDR3 sequences. The sequenced material came from blood. The source is a human donor with ulcerative colitis or Crohn's disease, or a healthy co-twin of an affected twin (not recorded which). The chain joins TRBV5-1 to TRBJ2-5. CDR3 protein: CASSLGHSQETQYF.